The 16 T cell receptor beta chains presented below share a single source sample, sequenced in a study of blood T cells in healthy people across ages. A second PCR, run for roughly 6 to 11 cycles, used a sample-barcoded 5' primer plus a J-beta primer mix. Via MiXCR, TCRdb re-called the 5' RACE reads, giving one row per CDR3 protein. In the table there are 950,000 to 1,200,000 distinct CDR3 sequences, 35% to 40% of which are singletons. Material for sequencing was blood. These receptors were obtained from a man between 18 and 29 years old in good health.

The sample holds many counts of this clonotype. The V gene is TRBV12-3 or TRBV12-4, the J gene TRBJ1-2, with 8 bases matching TRBD1. This CDR3 region has 14 residues. Unmatched junction bases numbered 10, after V lost 5 bases and J lost 8 bases. The CDR3 DNA reads TGTGCCAGCAGTGCTAGCCAGGGGGCGAGGGGCTACACCTTC. Residues: CASSASQGARGYTF.

This chain links TRBV20-1 with TRBJ1-6, with D possibly matching TRBD1 (5 bases). The germline V and J ends were trimmed by 4 bases and 6 bases, with 10 bases remaining between them. The CDR3 has 13 amino acids. Germline assignment: CDR1 DFQATT and CDR2 SNEGSKA (reference sequence). CDR3: CSATGQGNSPLHF. In DNA, the CDR3 is TGCAGTGCTACGGGCCAGGGTAATTCACCCCTCCACTTT.

This clonotype occurred many times. The chain is built from TRBV7-9 and TRBJ1-5; D gene uncertain. CDR1 and CDR2 (germline): SEHNR, FQNEAQ (reference sequence). CDR3 length equals 13 residues. Trimming left V 5 bases short and J 5 bases short, with 10 bases between. For the CDR3, the DNA is TGTGCCAGCAGCCCCCGGGTTGATCAGCCCCAGCATTTT. This translates into CASSPRVDQPQHF.

The chain employs TRBV5-1 and TRBJ1-5; a weak D match, TRBD1 (6 bases). The CDR3 runs 15 residues. Per the germline V gene, CDR1 is SGHRS and CDR2 is YFSETQ. Trimming took off 4 bases at V and 4 bases at J, with 15 bases between the two ends. In nucleotides, the CDR3 is TGCGCCAGCAGCCCCGGCGGGGGCCAGAATCAGCCCCAGCATTTT. It is translated as CASSPGGGQNQPQHF.

There are a few counts of this clonotype. The chain has TRBV30 and TRBJ2-1; no definite D call. Germline values: CDR1 GTSNPN, CDR2 SVGIG (reference sequence). V shed 4 bases and J shed 8 bases, with 15 bases lying between them. This CDR3 contains 13 residues. The CDR3 loop reads CAWIQSPSHEQFF. The CDR3 DNA follows: TGTGCCTGGATCCAGAGCCCCTCTCATGAGCAGTTCTTC.

The table lists this clonotype with a few counts. The chain is built from TRBV9 and TRBJ1-1, with D uncertain. The CDR3 sequence is 15 residues long. CDR1 SGDLS and CDR2 YYNGEE come from the germline V gene. V lost 0 bases and J 1 base, leaving 10 bases between the germline ends. The CDR3 DNA follows: TGTGCCAGCAGCGTAGCTGGCAGTGCGAACACTGAAGCTTTCTTT. It encodes CASSVAGSANTEAFF.

The rearrangement uses TRBV5-1 and TRBJ2-3, with D possibly matching TRBD2 (6 bases). CDR1 SGHRS and CDR2 YFSETQ come from the germline V gene. With 4 bases removed from V and 5 bases from J, the gap between germline ends came to 20 bases. This CDR3 is built from 16 residues. This CDR3 is CASSLFGGDDGDTQYF. In nucleotides, the CDR3 is TGCGCCAGCAGCCTATTCGGCGGGGACGATGGAGATACGCAGTATTTT.

The rearrangement links TRBV18 to TRBJ1-1; D is perhaps TRBD1 (5 bases). The CDR3 consists of 14 residues. CDR1 and CDR2 (germline): KGHSH, LQKENI. V dropped 3 bases and J dropped 3 bases, with 11 bases sitting between them. The CDR3 region has the DNA TGTGCCAGCTCACCCGGGGTGGGGGACACTGAAGCTTTCTTT. Amino acids: CASSPGVGDTEAFF.

The chain couples TRBV20-1 to TRBJ2-3; weak D call: TRBD2 (6 bases). In germline, CDR1 is DFQATT, CDR2 SNEGSKA (reference sequence). This CDR3 is built from 15 residues. Trimming pared 6 bases from V and 1 base from J, leaving 17 bases between. The CDR3 loop is CSAGRGRLRTDTQYF. In nucleotides, the CDR3 is TGCAGTGCCGGGCGGGGCCGACTCCGCACAGATACGCAGTATTTT.

This clonotype was seen more than once but under ten times. This chain links TRBV9 with TRBJ2-7; D not resolved. The CDR3 runs to 13 residues. V was pared by 1 base and J by 4 bases, with 9 bases between. Germline CDR1 reads SGDLS; CDR2 reads YYNGEE. DNA for the CDR3: TGTGCCAGCAGCGTATGGCTAAGGTACGAGCAGTACTTC. Protein: CASSVWLRYEQYF.

This clonotype was seen a few times. J is TRBJ1-4 and V is TRBV4-3; D is ambiguous. V gave up 0 bases and J gave up 0 bases, with 8 bases separating them. In germline, CDR1 is LGHNA, CDR2 YSLEER. CDR3 size: 16 residues. The CDR3 sequence is CASSQDSVATNEKLFF. In DNA, the CDR3 is TGCGCCAGCAGCCAAGACAGTGTTGCAACTAATGAAAAACTGTTTTTT.

This rearrangement joins TRBV18 to TRBJ1-1, with TRBD1 as a possible D gene (5 bases). Germline V gives CDR1 KGHSH, CDR2 LQKENI. V dropped 6 bases and J dropped 5 bases, with 19 bases sitting between them. CDR3 length equals 15 residues. CDR3 in amino acids: CASSPWGEKRTEAFF. The DNA of the CDR3 is TGTGCCAGCTCCCCTTGGGGGGAAAAGAGGACTGAAGCTTTCTTT.

The chain is built from TRBV10-3 and TRBJ1-4, with unresolved D. Trimming pared 0 bases from V and 2 bases from J, leaving 4 bases between. Germline V gives CDR1 ENHRY, CDR2 SYGVKD. The CDR3 covers 14 residues. The CDR3 bases are TGTGCCATCAGTGAGTCCGGGACTAATGAAAAACTGTTTTTT. This translates into CAISESGTNEKLFF.

The CDR3 DNA is TGCAGTGCTAGACCGGCAGGGGCCCACCAAGAGACCCAGTACTTC. Residues: CSARPAGAHQETQYF. The chain combines TRBV20-1 with TRBJ2-5; TRBD1 might be the D (6 bases). The CDR3 is 15 residues long. V was trimmed by 2 bases and J by 0 bases, leaving 13 bases between them. CDR1 and CDR2 from the germline V gene are DFQATT and SNEGSKA (reference sequence).

This clonotype was counted ten times or more. The chain employs TRBV20-1 and TRBJ2-7; D perhaps matches TRBD1 (6 bases). The V gene lost 5 bases and the J gene lost 7 bases, with 15 bases spanning the gap. The germline CDR1 and CDR2 sequences are DFQATT and SNEGSKA (reference sequence). The CDR3 has 12 amino acids. As DNA, the CDR3 is TGCAGTGCTCCGGCCTGGGACAATGAGCAGTACTTC. This translates into CSAPAWDNEQYF.

The V and J genes are TRBV10-3 and TRBJ2-7; D is perhaps TRBD1 or TRBD2 (5 bases each). This CDR3 spans 15 amino acids. CDR1 and CDR2 from the germline V gene are ENHRY and SYGVKD. The V and J ends lost 0 bases and 3 bases respectively, with 12 bases between them. The CDR3 coding sequence is TGTGCCATCAGTGAGTCGAGGGGCGCAGGCTACGAGCAGTACTTC. Translated, it gives CAISESRGAGYEQYF.